Sequencing of this T cell receptor (beta chain) was carried out in a study of CD8+ T cells in alopecia areata. Study findings and constraints: Sharing of TCRs across patients appeared less clear than in mice, possibly for HLA-related reasons.

From PBMCs, CD4+ and CD8+ T cells were sorted. The authors extracted RNA and reverse transcribed it into cDNA as the sequencing template. Generated by immunoSEQ multiplex PCR, the TCRdb table keeps only in-frame clones and is missing some. The sample contains about 140,000 clones, 40% to 55% of which appear only once. This clone was counted a few times. Antigen specificity is unknown. The material sequenced was CD4+ T cells sorted from blood, taken at week 0. The receptor's source is a human donor with alopecia areata.

The CDR3 spells CSVVTAPLRSPRYEQYF. The CDR3 DNA is TGCAGCGTCGTGACTGCCCCCCTGCGCAGCCCCCGCTACGAGCAGTACTTC. The chain uses TRBV29-1 and TRBJ2-7; D ambiguous. CDR3 length: 17 amino acids. Trimming removed 6 bases from V and 3 bases from J, with 27 bases in between. Per germline, CDR1 SQVTM and CDR2 ANQGSEA.